This TCR beta chain is drawn from a study of CD8 T cells in Susac syndrome. The CDR3 has 14 amino acids. V was shortened by 0 bases and J by 7 bases, with 15 bases between the two germline ends. Germline lookup yields CDR1 GTSNPN and CDR2 SVGIG (reference sequence). Random hexamers primed reverse transcription of about 0.45 to 1 ug RNA. Across 54 Vbeta and 13 Jbeta, TCR beta CDR3 was amplified with immunoSEQ multiplex PCR. TCRdb recomputed calls from the immunoSEQ multiplex PCR reads with MiXCR, one row per CDR3 protein. This sample has under 200,000 distinct CDR3 sequences; approximately 96% occur once, and the top ten carry 0.15% to 0.2%. The T cells that were sequenced for TCR beta were CD8+ and CD4+ cells from blood.

The sequenced sample consisted of CD8+ T cells from PBMCs. The J gene is TRBJ1-1, the V gene TRBV30, with no clear D. This clonotype was obtained from a human donor with multiple sclerosis. Written as DNA, the CDR3 is TGTGCCTGGAGTGTTCTTACACAACGGCTTGAAGCTTTCTTT. As protein: CAWSVLTQRLEAFF.